Listed here are 5 T cell receptor beta chains from one sample, sequenced in a study of T cells after yellow fever vaccination. In TCRdb, the 5' RACE reads were re-called with MiXCR into one record per CDR3 protein. The sample contains over 150,000 distinct CDR3 sequences, approximately 6.2% of which appear only once. The sample in question was CD4+ T cells sorted from PBMCs, obtained on the day of the first yellow fever vaccination. The source of these receptors is a young man who received the YFV17D yellow fever vaccine.

A few counts support this clonotype. The rearrangement joins TRBV27 to TRBJ1-2; a possible D gene is TRBD1 (5 bases). The CDR3 length is 14 residues. V was pared by 5 bases and J by 4 bases, with 14 bases between. The germline gives CDR1 MNHEY, CDR2 SMNVEV (reference sequence). CDR3 residues: CASSDLGTGYGYTF. In DNA, the CDR3 is TGTGCCAGCAGTGACCTCGGGACGGGCTATGGCTACACCTTC.

Ten or more counts support this clonotype. The V gene is TRBV6-2 or TRBV6-3, the J gene TRBJ1-2, with D perhaps matching TRBD1 (5 bases). The CDR3 length is 13 residues. With 5 bases removed from V and 5 bases from J, the gap between germline ends came to 12 bases. Germline-derived CDR1 and CDR2 are MNHEY and SVGEGT. The CDR3 sequence is CASSPGAAYGYTF. The CDR3 DNA sequence: TGTGCCAGCAGTCCCGGGGCAGCGTATGGCTACACCTTC.

This clonotype was counted only a few times. V and J are TRBV20-1 and TRBJ2-1; tentative D call: TRBD2 (6 bases). The length of the CDR3 is 13 residues. V lost 2 bases, J lost 9 bases, and 14 bases lay in between. Germline V CDR1 and CDR2: DFQATT, SNEGSKA (reference sequence). This chain's CDR3 is CSARRLTGGEQFF. In DNA form, the CDR3 reads TGCAGTGCTAGAAGGCTTACCGGGGGTGAGCAGTTCTTC.

This clonotype turned up a few times. V and J are TRBV11-2 and TRBJ2-4; D gene ambiguous. There are 17 residues in the CDR3. Trimming stripped 2 bases from V and 0 bases from J, with 14 bases between. In germline, CDR1 is SGHAT, CDR2 FQNNGV. This CDR3 reads CASSLLIRTLAKNIQYF. CDR3 coding DNA: TGTGCCAGCAGCTTATTAATCAGGACCTTAGCCAAAAACATTCAGTACTTC.

The rearrangement joins TRBV20-1 to TRBJ1-3; D possibly corresponds to TRBD1 (5 bases). The germline V and J ends were trimmed by 0 bases and 1 base, with 10 bases remaining between them. The CDR3 is 15 amino acids. Germline V gene data show CDR1 as DFQATT and CDR2 as SNEGSKA (reference sequence). The CDR3 sequence: CSARDPQGSGNTIYF. CDR3 DNA sequence: TGCAGTGCTAGAGATCCTCAGGGATCTGGAAACACCATATATTTT.